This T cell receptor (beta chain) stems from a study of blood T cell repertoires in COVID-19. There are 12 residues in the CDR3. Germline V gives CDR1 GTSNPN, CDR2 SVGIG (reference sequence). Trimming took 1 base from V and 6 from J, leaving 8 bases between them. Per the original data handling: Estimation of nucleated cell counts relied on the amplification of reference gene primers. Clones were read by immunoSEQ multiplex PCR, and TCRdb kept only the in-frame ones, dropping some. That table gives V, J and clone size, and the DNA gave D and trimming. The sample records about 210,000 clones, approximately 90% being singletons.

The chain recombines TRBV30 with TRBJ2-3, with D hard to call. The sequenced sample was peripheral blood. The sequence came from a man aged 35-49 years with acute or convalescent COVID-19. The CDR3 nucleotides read TGTGCCTGGAGTGGAGAGTTGGATACGCAGTATTTT. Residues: CAWSGELDTQYF.